These T cell receptor beta chains were read from a single sample in a study of radiotherapy plus CTLA-4 blockade in lung cancer. Profiling relied on immunoSEQ multiplex PCR, and the TCRdb table lists in-frame clones only, not all of them. The sample lists 30,000 to 40,000 clones, roughly three quarters occurring once. This specimen was peripheral blood, taken from a patient treated with radiotherapy plus ipilimumab. Receptors were obtained from a human donor with non-small cell lung cancer who had stable disease on radiotherapy plus ipilimumab. Each CDR3 is given with its conserved first and last residue.

V gene | CDR3 protein
TRBV10-3 | CAISVRGLALSNEQFF
TRBV9 | CASSVVGGGPSEQYF
TRBV28 | CASGGTSANNEQFF
TRBV9 | CASSTLGDTQYF
TRBV19 | CASSIARGNYGYTF
TRBV2 | CASSSPGGPGNIQYF
TRBV5-1 | CASSLDRGVYEQYF
TRBV27 | CASRGPGQWSYGYTF
TRBV7-8 | CASSLLWRGMNTEAFF
TRBV4-1 | CASSQGPLGGRSSYNEQFF
TRBV5-4 | CASSLDDKREDRQYF
TRBV5-4 | CASPGADTQYF
TRBV5-6 | CASISAESSYNEQFF
TRBV27 | CASSLSSGIVNIQYF
TRBV6-1 | CASSGLGYTQYF
TRBV19 | CASRGLAGGPNTGELFF
TRBV4-2 | CASSQGLAGVETQYF
TRBV7-9 | CASSLGSGRDGTQYF
TRBV29-1 | CSARHNEQFF
TRBV11-3 | CASTTTGYEQYF
TRBV2 | CASSGRSNTGELFF
TRBV20-1 | CEARSVYEQYF
TRBV7-2 | CASSPVYLQETQYF
TRBV5-1 | CASSSSGQQETQYF
TRBV7-6 | CASSSTSGRSTDTQYF
TRBV7-2 | CASSSTGTQYF
TRBV4-3 | CASSQVRKSVPGYTF
TRBV19 | CASSIDLGTQPQHF
TRBV10-1 | CASSPNGNGSYNEQFF
TRBV19 | CASTPTTGTGGSGYTF
TRBV27 | CASIKGDGYSYEQYF
TRBV5-1 | CASSRQGHYEQYF
TRBV20-1 | CSARWVYEQYF
TRBV7-9 | CASSLAVGSTDTQYF
TRBV5-4 | CASSKDTYEQYF
TRBV28 | CASSLTQGGETQYF
TRBV2 | CASRKQESYGYTF
TRBV7-2 | CASSLSGISNQPQHF
TRBV6-1 | CASGESTDTQYF
TRBV5-5 | CASNFGVQTQYF
TRBV5-4 | CASSLANRLAPSDEQFF
TRBV19 | CASSNRGGGYTF
TRBV6-5 | CASKSQVYGYTF
TRBV11-3 | CASSIGSNYGYTF
TRBV6-6 | CASSYRGTKNIQYF
TRBV7-2 | CASSLDRMNTEAFF